The 27 T cell receptor beta chains in this list originate from one sample, sequenced in a study of T cells and Merkel cell carcinoma outcomes. TCRdb's table, derived via immunoSEQ multiplex PCR, lists solely in-frame clones and lacks some. The table lists around 14,000 clones, about nine tenths of them singletons. Specimen: tumor tissue from Merkel cell carcinoma. Source of these receptors: a human donor with Merkel cell carcinoma.

The DNA of the CDR3 is TGCGCCAGCAGCCGAGTGACAGGGGCGACTGAAGCTTTCTTT. Its protein is CASSRVTGATEAFF. The chain couples TRBV4-3 to TRBJ1-1; 8 nucleotides agree with TRBD1. From germline, CDR1 is LGHNA and CDR2 YSLEER. The length of the CDR3 is 14 residues. V gave up 4 bases and J gave up 5 bases; unmatched junction bases: 6.

The chain employs TRBV5-1 and TRBJ2-3; TRBD1 aligns across 8 bases. Trimming at V came to 7 bases and at J to 0 bases, leaving 4 bases not matched to a gene. Germline CDR1 and CDR2: SGHRS and YFSETQ. This CDR3 is 14 amino acids long. The CDR3: CASSRQGSTDTQYF. The CDR3 DNA follows: TGCGCCAGCTCTCGACAGGGGAGCACAGATACGCAGTATTTT.

This clone was observed a single time. V usage is TRBV5-1 and J usage is TRBJ2-5; tentatively, D is TRBD1 or TRBD2 (5 bases each). The CDR3 is made up of 14 amino acids. Trimming took off 0 bases at V and 6 bases at J, with 12 bases between the two ends. Looked up from germline, CDR1 is SGHRS and CDR2 is YFSETQ. The DNA of the CDR3 is TGCGCCAGCAGCTTGGCCGGGGACGGGAAGACCCAGTACTTC. It encodes CASSLAGDGKTQYF.

This clone has just one count. CDR3 residues: CAWSQGAEAFF. The CDR3 DNA is TGTGCCTGGAGCCAGGGCGCTGAAGCTTTCTTT. The chain carries TRBV30 and TRBJ1-1; a possible D gene is TRBD1 (5 bases). Germline V gene sequence: CDR1 GTSNPN, CDR2 SVGIG (reference sequence). The CDR3 covers 11 residues. The V and J ends lost 3 bases and 6 bases respectively, with 8 bases between them.

The V call is TRBV29-1, the J call TRBJ1-1; tentative D call: TRBD1 (6 bases). The germline V gene encodes CDR1 SQVTM and CDR2 ANQGSEA. The CDR3 runs 13 residues. Trimming stripped 5 bases from V and 0 bases from J, with 10 bases between. CDR3 sequence (DNA): TGCAGCGTTCGGACAGATATGAACACTGAAGCTTTCTTT. Protein: CSVRTDMNTEAFF.

The rearrangement links TRBV9 to TRBJ2-1; 8 nucleotides line up with TRBD2. The CDR3 runs to 15 residues. Germline V gene data show CDR1 as SGDLS and CDR2 as YYNGEE. Trimming cost V 0 bases and J 4 bases; bases outside gene matches: 3. This chain's CDR3 is CASSVDSGIYNEQFF. For the CDR3, the DNA is TGTGCCAGCAGCGTAGATAGCGGGATTTACAATGAGCAGTTCTTC. Supplemented by reference TRBV9 and TRBJ2-1, the full variable domain reads DSGVTQTPKHLITATGQRVTLRCSPRSGDLSVYWYQQSLDQGLQFLIQYYNGEERAKGNILERFSAQQFPDLHSELNLSSLELGDSALYFCASSVDSGIYNEQFFGPGTRLTVL.

The chain joins TRBV7-2 to TRBJ2-7; 9 nucleotides match TRBD1. The CDR3 spans 15 residues. J gave up 7 bases and V 3 bases, and 10 bases lay outside the gene matches. Germline CDR1 is SGHTA and CDR2 is FQGNSA. CDR3 coding DNA: TGTGCCAGCAGCTTCAAGCCGGGACAGGGCGGTGAGCAGTACTTC. Its translation: CASSFKPGQGGEQYF.

The chain links TRBV5-4 to TRBJ1-2; the D is unclear. The V gene's germline CDR1 is SGHNT and CDR2 YYREEE (reference sequence). V dropped 0 bases and J dropped 4 bases, with 13 bases sitting between them. The CDR3 loop spans 15 amino acids. In DNA form, the CDR3 reads TGTGCCAGCAGCTTGGCCGGGCAGAGACCCTATGGCTACACCTTC. It specifies CASSLAGQRPYGYTF.

The J gene is TRBJ2-7, the V gene TRBV28; D ambiguous. CDR3 length: 13 amino acids. CDR1 MDHEN and CDR2 SYDVKM come from the germline V gene. Trimming removed 4 bases from V and 0 bases from J, with 7 bases in between. The DNA for the CDR3 is TGTGCCAGCAGTTCCCCGAGCTCCTACGAGCAGTACTTC. Protein: CASSSPSSYEQYF.

V and J are TRBV5-1 and TRBJ2-1, with 12 bases matching TRBD2. This CDR3 is built from 16 residues. Germline V gene lookup returns CDR1 SGHRS and CDR2 YFSETQ. J gave up 6 bases and V 4 bases, and 8 bases lay outside the gene matches. The CDR3 nucleotides read TGCGCCAGCAGCCTCCGGCCGGGACTAGCGGGCAATGAGCAGTTCTTC. Translating gives CASSLRPGLAGNEQFF.

The chain combines TRBV11-2 with TRBJ2-3; 8 positions match TRBD2. The V gene end was trimmed by 0 bases and the J gene end by 6 bases; junction bases not matched to a gene: 11. The CDR3 sequence is 17 residues long. The germline V gene encodes CDR1 SGHAT and CDR2 FQNNGV. In nucleotides, the CDR3 is TGTGCCAGCAGCTTAGACCTCAGCAGCGGGGGCCGTGATACGCAGTATTTT. Its translation is CASSLDLSSGGRDTQYF.

The J gene is TRBJ2-5, the V gene TRBV6-6, with D possibly matching TRBD2 (6 bases). Trimming took 6 bases from V and 5 from J, leaving 13 bases between them. In germline, CDR1 is MNHNY, CDR2 SVGAGI (reference sequence). The length of the CDR3 is 13 residues. The CDR3 region has the DNA TGTGCCAGCAGAAACGGGGGTGATGAGACCCAGTACTTC. Translating it yields CASRNGGDETQYF.

This sequence joins TRBV5-1 and TRBJ1-1; 7 positions agree with TRBD1. The junction had 11 bases not matched to a gene; V was cut back by 0 bases and J by 0 bases. The CDR3 is 18 amino acids. Germline-derived CDR1 and CDR2 are SGHRS and YFSETQ. In DNA form, the CDR3 reads TGCGCCAGCAGCTTGGGCCAGGGGGGCATGGGCATGAACACTGAAGCTTTCTTT. This sequence encodes CASSLGQGGMGMNTEAFF.

The chain has TRBV29-1 and TRBJ2-3; 8 bases fit TRBD1. Trimming removed 7 bases from V and 5 bases from J; junction bases left unmatched: 5. Germline V lookup: CDR1 SQVTM, CDR2 ANQGSEA. This CDR3 is 12 amino acids long. The CDR3 nucleotides are TGCAGCGGCCGACAGGGGAGAGATACGCAGTATTTT. This gives the protein CSGRQGRDTQYF.

The J gene is TRBJ2-1, the V gene TRBV5-1; D not resolved. The germline CDR1 and CDR2 sequences are SGHRS and YFSETQ. Deletions cut 0 bases from V and 4 bases from J, with 5 bases between. This CDR3 comprises 13 residues. CDR3 in DNA: TGCGCCAGCAGCTTGGGAGAGTACAATGAGCAGTTCTTC. Its protein is CASSLGEYNEQFF.

The CDR3, as DNA: TGTGCCAGCAGCCCAGCCGGGACTAGCGGCTACAATGAGCAGTTCTTC. Its protein is CASSPAGTSGYNEQFF. The chain uses TRBV7-2 and TRBJ2-1; 11 bases line up with TRBD2. CDR1 and CDR2 (germline): SGHTA, FQGNSA. The CDR3 consists of 16 residues. Losses at the gene ends were 5 bases for V and 3 bases for J; bases not matched to a gene: 6.

A note on this clone: The junction departs from the called germline gene at one end, perhaps through a read error. The V and J genes are TRBV5-1 and TRBJ1-2; the D gene is possibly TRBD1 (5 bases). The CDR3 loop spans 13 amino acids. Germline CDR1 reads SGHRS; CDR2 reads YFSETQ. The CDR3 region is CANSLGPPDSYTF. CDR3 bases: TGCGCCAACAGCCTGGGACCACCGGATAGCTACACCTTC.

This chain connects TRBV4-1 to TRBJ2-5, with 13 bases fitting TRBD2. The germline gives CDR1 MGHRA, CDR2 YSYEKL. The V and J ends lost 6 bases and 5 bases, in that order; junction bases with no gene match: 6. The CDR3 extends over 15 amino acids. CDR3 residues: CASRRTSGSKETQYF. Here the CDR3 DNA reads TGCGCCAGCAGACGGACTAGCGGGAGTAAGGAGACCCAGTACTTC.

J is TRBJ1-4 and V is TRBV4-3; D call uncertain. The V gene lost 0 bases and the J gene lost 4 bases, with 12 bases spanning the gap. Germline CDR1 reads LGHNA; CDR2 reads YSLEER. The CDR3 is 16 residues long. The CDR3 spells CASSQDQYRLNEKLFF. CDR3 in DNA: TGCGCCAGCAGCCAAGATCAGTACAGACTTAATGAAAAACTGTTTTTT.

The chain carries TRBV18 and TRBJ1-1; a weak D match, TRBD1 (6 bases). The ends were cut back, 3 bases at V and 1 base at J, with 12 bases in the middle. Germline CDR1 reads KGHSH; CDR2 reads LQKENI. CDR3 size: 15 residues. CDR3 loop: CASSPGQSPNTEAFF. The CDR3 region has the DNA TGTGCCAGCTCACCCGGACAGAGCCCGAACACTGAAGCTTTCTTT.

The rearrangement uses TRBV20-1 and TRBJ2-7, with D possibly matching TRBD2 (6 bases). The CDR3 extends over 11 amino acids. V lost 0 bases to trimming and J lost 12 bases, with 12 bases between them. Germline V gives CDR1 DFQATT, CDR2 SNEGSKA (reference sequence). The CDR3 DNA reads TGCAGTGCTAGAGATAGGGACTCTTCGTACTTC. Encoded protein: CSARDRDSSYF.

The chain uses TRBV5-5 and TRBJ1-2, with D possibly TRBD1 on 5 matching bases. Between the trimmed V and J ends, which lost 4 bases and 4 bases, there was a span of 11 bases. CDR1 SGHKS and CDR2 YYEKEE come from the germline V gene (reference sequence). The CDR3 length is 13 residues. Written as DNA, the CDR3 is TGTGCCAGCAGCCTGCGGGGCTTCTATGGCTACACCTTC. Its translation: CASSLRGFYGYTF.

The chain recombines TRBV30 with TRBJ1-1; 7 nucleotides match TRBD1. Germline V gives CDR1 GTSNPN, CDR2 SVGIG (reference sequence). The CDR3 covers 13 residues. J lost 3 bases, V lost 3 bases, and 4 bases had no gene match. CDR3 in DNA: TGTGCCTGGAGCCGGGACAGACACACTGAAGCTTTCTTT. Translation gives CAWSRDRHTEAFF.

The chain has TRBV7-3 and TRBJ1-6, with D possibly TRBD1 on 6 matching bases. The CDR3 spans 14 residues. The germline CDR1 and CDR2 sequences are SGHTA and FQGTGA. Trimming shortened V by 3 bases and J by 6 bases, and 9 bases separated the two germline ends. The CDR3, as DNA: TGTGCCAGCAGCTTGGCAGGGGTTAATTCACCCCTCCACTTT. Protein sequence: CASSLAGVNSPLHF.

This chain links TRBV29-1 with TRBJ1-1; TRBD1 is a possible D gene (6 bases). The CDR3 spans 13 residues. Germline CDR1 SQVTM, CDR2 ANQGSEA. V lost 0 bases and J lost 3, with 8 bases in between. The CDR3 loop is CSVEEGGDTEAFF. The CDR3 DNA reads TGCAGCGTTGAAGAGGGGGGCGACACTGAAGCTTTCTTT.

A few counts support this clone. The chain is built from TRBV15 and TRBJ2-4, with 7 bases aligning to TRBD1. CDR1 is LNHNV and CDR2 is YYDKDF in the germline V gene (reference sequence). V lost 1 base and J lost 6; bases outside the gene matches: 6. The CDR3 runs to 15 residues. For the CDR3, the DNA is TGTGCCACCAGCAGAGTTTTGACAGGGAGAAACATTCAGTACTTC. As protein: CATSRVLTGRNIQYF.

The chain has TRBV27 and TRBJ1-2; 8 nucleotides agree with TRBD1. Germline loops: CDR1 MNHEY, CDR2 SMNVEV (reference sequence). The J segment lost 2 bases and the V segment lost 5 bases, leaving 4 bases of the junction unmatched. The CDR3 consists of 14 residues. The chain's CDR3 is CASSEYRGNYGYTF. In DNA, the CDR3 is TGTGCCAGCAGTGAATACAGGGGGAACTATGGCTACACCTTC.